These T cell receptor beta chains were read from a single sample in a study of graft-versus-host responses after intestinal transplantation. These TCRs' antigens remain unknown. Produced via immunoSEQ multiplex PCR; TCRdb's table is partial and in-frame only. Of under 130,000 clones listed, more than 85% were seen once; the top ten hold roughly 1%. Sample: unstimulated CD8+ T cells sorted from spleen or lymph node cells, taken before intestinal transplant. These receptors all come from a human donor who received an intestinal transplant. Both conserved end residues are part of each CDR3. The D gene is left open where the match is weak. Clone size is given for some rows only: seen once, a few or many times, or a class if the clone is expanded.

v_gene: TRBV2; len: 14; j_gene: TRBJ2-5; abundance: .; d_gene: TRBD2; CDR3nt: TGTGCCAGCAGTGAACTAGCGGGGGATGAGACCCAGTACTTC; CDR3aa: CASSELAGDETQYF
v_gene: TRBV25-1; len: 13; j_gene: TRBJ2-1; abundance: .; d_gene: .; CDR3nt: TGTGCCAGCAGCGTTGCTACCTACAATGAGCAGTTCTTC; CDR3aa: CASSVATYNEQFF
v_gene: TRBV27; len: 16; j_gene: TRBJ2-1; abundance: .; d_gene: TRBD2; CDR3nt: TGTGCCAGCAGTTTATCGCCGACTAGCGGGGACAATGAGCAGTTCTTC; CDR3aa: CASSLSPTSGDNEQFF
v_gene: TRBV7-8; len: 10; j_gene: TRBJ2-1; abundance: .; d_gene: .; CDR3nt: TGTGCCAGCAGCGACAATGAGCAGTTCTTC; CDR3aa: CASSDNEQFF
v_gene: TRBV19; len: 15; j_gene: TRBJ2-5; abundance: .; d_gene: TRBD1; CDR3nt: TGTGCCAGTCGTTCGGGGACAGGAGTGGAAGAGACCCAGTACTTC; CDR3aa: CASRSGTGVEETQYF
v_gene: TRBV28; len: 13; j_gene: TRBJ1-4; abundance: .; d_gene: .; CDR3nt: TGTGCCAGCAGGGGGGGGCTCCGGGAAAAACTGTTTTTT; CDR3aa: CASRGGLREKLFF
v_gene: TRBV10-3; len: 15; j_gene: TRBJ1-1; abundance: .; d_gene: .; CDR3nt: TGTGCCATCAGTGATCATCGTGGGGTGAACACTGAAGCTTTCTTT; CDR3aa: CAISDHRGVNTEAFF
v_gene: TRBV6-1; len: 16; j_gene: TRBJ2-1; abundance: .; d_gene: TRBD2; CDR3nt: TGTGCCAGCAGTGATTGGGGACTAGCGGGCGGCGGTGAGCAGTTCTTC; CDR3aa: CASSDWGLAGGGEQFF
v_gene: TRBV6-1; len: 12; j_gene: TRBJ2-7; abundance: .; d_gene: .; CDR3nt: TGTGCCAGCGGTGATGACTTCTACGAGCAGTACTTC; CDR3aa: CASGDDFYEQYF
v_gene: TRBV5-3; len: 16; j_gene: TRBJ1-2; abundance: .; d_gene: TRBD1; CDR3nt: TGTGCCAGAAGCCTGGCTCAAGACAGGGAGGACTATGGCTACACCTTC; CDR3aa: CARSLAQDREDYGYTF
v_gene: TRBV7-9; len: 12; j_gene: TRBJ1-5; abundance: few; d_gene: .; CDR3nt: TGTGCCAGCAGCTTACTTAATCAGCCCCAGCATTTT; CDR3aa: CASSLLNQPQHF
v_gene: TRBV27; len: 15; j_gene: TRBJ2-7; abundance: few; d_gene: TRBD2; CDR3nt: TGTGCCAGCAGTTTATACGGGGGGGCCTCGAACGAGCAGTACTTC; CDR3aa: CASSLYGGASNEQYF
v_gene: TRBV19; len: 15; j_gene: TRBJ2-3; abundance: once; d_gene: .; CDR3nt: TGTGCCAGCCACCCTAACGGAATCTACACAGATACGCAGTATTTT; CDR3aa: CASHPNGIYTDTQYF
v_gene: TRBV27; len: 14; j_gene: TRBJ1-1; abundance: .; d_gene: .; CDR3nt: TGTGCCAGCAGCAAATCAGGGTGGTACACTGAAGCTTTCTTT; CDR3aa: CASSKSGWYTEAFF
v_gene: TRBV29-1; len: 11; j_gene: TRBJ2-2; abundance: .; d_gene: .; CDR3nt: TGCAGCGTTGAATGGGGCGGGGAGCTGTTTTTT; CDR3aa: CSVEWGGELFF
v_gene: TRBV6-5; len: 15; j_gene: TRBJ2-5; abundance: .; d_gene: TRBD1; CDR3nt: TGTGCCAGCAGCCCGTACACAGGGGGCGCCGAGACCCAGTACTTC; CDR3aa: CASSPYTGGAETQYF
v_gene: TRBV21-1; len: 15; j_gene: TRBJ2-3; abundance: .; d_gene: .; CDR3nt: TGTGCCAGCAGCAAGTACGGCACCCCTACAGATACGCAGTATTTT; CDR3aa: CASSKYGTPTDTQYF
v_gene: TRBV9; len: 16; j_gene: TRBJ1-1; abundance: .; d_gene: .; CDR3nt: TGTGCCAGCAGCGTAGGGGGCAGGGGCATGAACACTGAAGCTTTCTTT; CDR3aa: CASSVGGRGMNTEAFF
v_gene: TRBV15; len: 17; j_gene: TRBJ1-5; abundance: .; d_gene: TRBD1; CDR3nt: TGTGCCACCAGCAGAGATGGGGTCGGGACAGGGCATCAGCCCCAGCATTTT; CDR3aa: CATSRDGVGTGHQPQHF
v_gene: TRBV27; len: 15; j_gene: TRBJ1-2; abundance: .; d_gene: .; CDR3nt: TGTGCCAGCAGTGAATTAGCTGTGGGTCCCTATGGCTACACCTTC; CDR3aa: CASSELAVGPYGYTF
v_gene: TRBV30; len: 18; j_gene: TRBJ1-3; abundance: .; d_gene: TRBD1; CDR3nt: TGTGCCTGGAGTCTCTCCCGGGACAGGGGATCGACTGGAAACACCATATATTTT; CDR3aa: CAWSLSRDRGSTGNTIYF
v_gene: TRBV5-1; len: 14; j_gene: TRBJ2-7; abundance: .; d_gene: .; CDR3nt: TGCGCCAGCAGCTTGTACCGGGGAACCTACGAGCAGTACTTC; CDR3aa: CASSLYRGTYEQYF
v_gene: TRBV2; len: 19; j_gene: TRBJ2-2; abundance: .; d_gene: TRBD1; CDR3nt: TGTGCCAGCAGGGACGACCGGGACAGGGGAATCGCGAACACCGGGGAGCTGTTTTTT; CDR3aa: CASRDDRDRGIANTGELFF
v_gene: TRBV2; len: 14; j_gene: TRBJ1-2; abundance: .; d_gene: TRBD1; CDR3nt: TGTGCCAGCAGGCCGGTCCAGGGGGGCTATGGCTACACCTTC; CDR3aa: CASRPVQGGYGYTF
v_gene: TRBV10-1; len: 13; j_gene: TRBJ2-7; abundance: few; d_gene: .; CDR3nt: TGCGCCAGCAGTGGCATCTACTCCTACGAGCAGTACTTC; CDR3aa: CASSGIYSYEQYF
v_gene: TRBV23-1; len: 21; j_gene: TRBJ2-7; abundance: .; d_gene: TRBD2; CDR3nt: TGCGCCAGCAGTCCAAGGTCTCTCCCGGGACTAGCGGGGACGAGCTCCTACGAGCAGTACTTC; CDR3aa: CASSPRSLPGLAGTSSYEQYF
v_gene: TRBV6-5; len: 15; j_gene: TRBJ2-3; abundance: .; d_gene: TRBD2; CDR3nt: TGTGCCAGCAGTTACCGAAGCGGGGGCACAGATACGCAGTATTTT; CDR3aa: CASSYRSGGTDTQYF
v_gene: TRBV7-8; len: 17; j_gene: TRBJ2-1; abundance: .; d_gene: .; CDR3nt: TGTGCCAGCAGCTTAGAAGGGTTAGGGGACTCCTACAATGAGCAGTTCTTC; CDR3aa: CASSLEGLGDSYNEQFF
v_gene: TRBV6-1; len: 15; j_gene: TRBJ1-5; abundance: .; d_gene: .; CDR3nt: TGTGCCAGCAGGGAAGGTCAGATGAGCAATCAGCCCCAGCATTTT; CDR3aa: CASREGQMSNQPQHF
v_gene: TRBV7-6; len: 16; j_gene: TRBJ1-6; abundance: .; d_gene: .; CDR3nt: TGTGCCAGCAGCGCCCGAGCAGACTCCTATAATTCACCCCTCCACTTT; CDR3aa: CASSARADSYNSPLHF
v_gene: TRBV5-6; len: 15; j_gene: TRBJ1-1; abundance: .; d_gene: .; CDR3nt: TGTGCCAGCAGCCCCCTGGGGGGATGGAACACTGAAGCTTTCTTT; CDR3aa: CASSPLGGWNTEAFF